This is a list of T cell receptor beta chains from one sample in a study of cytomegalovirus exposure and HLA in healthy donors. This table comes from immunoSEQ multiplex PCR, and its TCRdb copy is limited to in-frame clones, with some not included. The sample yields around 99,000 clones, less than 85% seen once. Sequencing was carried out using PBMCs. These receptors were collected from a man aged 18 to 29 in good health and CMV-seronegative. Both conserved end residues are part of each CDR3. Each record gives: CDR3 length, V gene, D gene, J gene, clone size, CDR3 DNA, CDR3 protein. The D gene is left open where the match is weak. Size values are once, few and many counts, or a class for expanded clones, and some rows have none.

19	TRBV14	TRBD2	TRBJ2-2	NA	TGTGCCAGCAGCCAAAGGCTGGCTGGCCTAGCGGGAAACACCGGGGAGCTGTTTTTT	CASSQRLAGLAGNTGELFF
15	TRBV9	NA	TRBJ2-3	NA	TGTGCCAGCAGCGCCTGGGGGGGGGCAACAGATACGCAGTATTTT	CASSAWGGATDTQYF
14	TRBV2	TRBD1	TRBJ1-1	NA	TGTGCCAGCAGAACAGGGGGGATGAACACTGAAGCTTTCTTT	CASRTGGMNTEAFF
14	TRBV5-4	NA	TRBJ1-1	once	TGTGCCAGCAGCTTGACAGGTCTAGTGGCTGAAGCTTTCTTT	CASSLTGLVAEAFF
15	TRBV7-8	NA	TRBJ2-1	few	TGTGCCAGCAGCTTAAGGGCGACAGGTGGCAATGAGCAGTTCTTC	CASSLRATGGNEQFF
14	TRBV5-6	NA	TRBJ2-7	NA	TGTGCCAGCAGCGAACTCCTAAGCTCCTACGAGCAGTACTTC	CASSELLSSYEQYF
14	TRBV5-4	TRBD1	TRBJ1-2	NA	TGTGCCAGCAGCTCGGGACAGGCTAACTATGGCTACACCTTC	CASSSGQANYGYTF
15	TRBV2	NA	TRBJ2-7	NA	TGTGCCAGCAGTGAGTCGAGACAGCTTTCCTACGAGCAGTACTTC	CASSESRQLSYEQYF
16	TRBV5-4	TRBD1	TRBJ1-1	NA	TGTGCCAGCAGCTTGGGACAGGGGAGGATGAACACTGAAGCTTTCTTT	CASSLGQGRMNTEAFF
15	TRBV7-9	NA	TRBJ2-6	NA	TGTGCCAGCAGCGTCTCAGTCTCTGGGGCCAACGTCCTGACTTTC	CASSVSVSGANVLTF
15	TRBV7-9	TRBD1	TRBJ2-7	NA	TGTGCCAGCAGCCAAGTCAGGGGGCTCACCTACGAGCAGTACTTC	CASSQVRGLTYEQYF
14	TRBV10-2	NA	TRBJ2-1	NA	TGCGCCAGCAGTGTAAGGGGTTTTATCGATGAGCAGTTCTTC	CASSVRGFIDEQFF
16	TRBV27	TRBD2	TRBJ2-6	NA	TGTGCCAGCAGTTCTAGCGGGGGTCCTGGGGCCAACGTCCTGACTTTC	CASSSSGGPGANVLTF
15	TRBV12-5	NA	TRBJ2-5	NA	TGTGCTAGTGCGATATATGGTAGCCTACAAGAGACCCAGTACTTC	CASAIYGSLQETQYF
15	TRBV6-5	NA	TRBJ1-1	NA	TGTGCCAGCAGTCGCACGACAGAGATCGACACTGAAGCTTTCTTT	CASSRTTEIDTEAFF
17	TRBV5-4	TRBD1	TRBJ2-2	NA	TGTGCCAGCAGCGGGGACCCGGGACAGCGGTGGGGCGGGGAGCTGTTTTTT	CASSGDPGQRWGGELFF
14	TRBV9	TRBD1	TRBJ1-6	NA	TGTGCCAGCAGCGTGACAGGGGTGGATTCACCCCTCCACTTT	CASSVTGVDSPLHF
12	TRBV5-6	TRBD1	TRBJ2-7	NA	TGTGCCAGCAGCATCACAATGGGACAGGTGTACTTC	CASSITMGQVYF
16	TRBV5-5	NA	TRBJ1-5	NA	TGTGCCAGCAGCGTCGACGACAGTCATAGCAATCAGCCCCAGCATTTT	CASSVDDSHSNQPQHF
14	TRBV19	NA	TRBJ1-5	NA	TGTGCCAGTCATAAAGAGCGTAGCAATCAGCCCCAGCATTTT	CASHKERSNQPQHF
15	TRBV6-5	TRBD2	TRBJ2-7	few	TGTGCCAGCAGTTACTTGCCTGCGGGGGACTACGAGCAGTACTTC	CASSYLPAGDYEQYF
16	TRBV7-2	TRBD1	TRBJ1-1	NA	TGTGCCAGTGACAGGGCAGCAATTACTATGAACACTGAAGCTTTCTTT	CASDRAAITMNTEAFF
15	TRBV27	TRBD1	TRBJ2-7	NA	TGTGCCAGCAGTTTGACCGGGACAGGGGCCTACGAGCAGTACTTC	CASSLTGTGAYEQYF
14	TRBV29-1	TRBD2	TRBJ2-1	NA	TGCAGCGCAATTAGCGGGGGGAACTACAATGAGCAGTTCTTC	CSAISGGNYNEQFF
16	TRBV11-1	TRBD2	TRBJ2-3	once	TGTGCCAGCAACCCTAGCAGGGCTAGCGGGGGGGATACGCAGTATTTT	CASNPSRASGGDTQYF
12	TRBV7-6	NA	TRBJ1-3	few	TGTGCCAGCAGCTCAAATGGAAACACCATATATTTT	CASSSNGNTIYF